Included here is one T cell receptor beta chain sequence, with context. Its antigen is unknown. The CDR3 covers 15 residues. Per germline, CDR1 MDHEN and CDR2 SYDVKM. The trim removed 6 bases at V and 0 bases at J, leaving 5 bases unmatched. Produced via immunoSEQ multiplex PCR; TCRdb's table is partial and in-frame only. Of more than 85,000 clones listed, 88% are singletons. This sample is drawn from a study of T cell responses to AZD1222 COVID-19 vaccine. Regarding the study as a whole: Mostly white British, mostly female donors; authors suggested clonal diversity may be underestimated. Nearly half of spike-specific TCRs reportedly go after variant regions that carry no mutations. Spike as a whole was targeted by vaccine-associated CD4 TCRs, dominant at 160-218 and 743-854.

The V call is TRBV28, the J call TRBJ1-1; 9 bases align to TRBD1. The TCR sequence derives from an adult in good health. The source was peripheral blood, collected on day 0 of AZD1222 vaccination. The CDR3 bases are TGTGCCAGCAGCCCACAGGGGGCGATGAACACTGAAGCTTTCTTT. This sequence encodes CASSPQGAMNTEAFF.